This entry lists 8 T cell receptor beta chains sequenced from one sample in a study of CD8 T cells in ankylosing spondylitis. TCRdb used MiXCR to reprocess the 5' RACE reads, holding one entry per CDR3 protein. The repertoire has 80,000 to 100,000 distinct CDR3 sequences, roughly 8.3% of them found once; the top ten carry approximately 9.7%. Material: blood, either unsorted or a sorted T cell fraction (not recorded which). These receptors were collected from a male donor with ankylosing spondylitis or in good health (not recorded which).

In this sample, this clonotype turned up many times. CDR3: CASSLEPGIEAFF. Written as DNA, the CDR3 is TGTGCCAGCAGCTTAGAACCGGGGATTGAAGCTTTCTTT. The chain has TRBV7-8 and TRBJ1-1; D unclear. The CDR3 is 13 amino acids. The germline V and J ends were trimmed by 1 base and 7 bases, with 10 bases remaining between them. Germline V gene sequence: CDR1 SGHVS, CDR2 FQNEAQ.

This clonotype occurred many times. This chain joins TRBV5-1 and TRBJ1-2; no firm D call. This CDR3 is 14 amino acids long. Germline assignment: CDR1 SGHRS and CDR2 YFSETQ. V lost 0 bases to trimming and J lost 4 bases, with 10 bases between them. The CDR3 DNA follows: TGCGCCAGCAGCTTGGTAGCTCTAGGCTATGGCTACACCTTC. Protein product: CASSLVALGYGYTF.

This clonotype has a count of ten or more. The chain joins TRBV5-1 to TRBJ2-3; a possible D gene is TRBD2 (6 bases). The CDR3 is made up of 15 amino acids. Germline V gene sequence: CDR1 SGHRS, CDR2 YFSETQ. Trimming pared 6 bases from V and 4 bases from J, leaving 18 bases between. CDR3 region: CASTNGGVLPDTQYF. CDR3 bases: TGCGCCAGCACCAACGGGGGTGTCCTTCCAGATACGCAGTATTTT.

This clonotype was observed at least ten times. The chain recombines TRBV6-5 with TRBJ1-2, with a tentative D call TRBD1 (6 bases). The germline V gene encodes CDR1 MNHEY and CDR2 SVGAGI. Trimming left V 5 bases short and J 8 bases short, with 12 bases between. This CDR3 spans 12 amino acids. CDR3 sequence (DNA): TGTGCCAGCAGTCCAACAGGGAACGGCTACACCTTC. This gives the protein CASSPTGNGYTF.

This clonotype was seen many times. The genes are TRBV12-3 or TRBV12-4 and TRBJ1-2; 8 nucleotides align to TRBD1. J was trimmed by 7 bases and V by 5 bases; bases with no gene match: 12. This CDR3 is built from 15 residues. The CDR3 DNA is TGTGCCAGCAGTCCCGCACCCCAGGGGGCGCGTGGCTACACCTTC. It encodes CASSPAPQGARGYTF.

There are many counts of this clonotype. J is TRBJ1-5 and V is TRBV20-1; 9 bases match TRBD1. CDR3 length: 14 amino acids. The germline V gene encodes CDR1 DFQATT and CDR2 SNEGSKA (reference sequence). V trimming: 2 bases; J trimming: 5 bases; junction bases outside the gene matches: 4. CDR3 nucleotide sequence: TGCAGTGCTAGAACAGGGGGCTTTCATCAGCCCCAGCATTTT. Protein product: CSARTGGFHQPQHF.

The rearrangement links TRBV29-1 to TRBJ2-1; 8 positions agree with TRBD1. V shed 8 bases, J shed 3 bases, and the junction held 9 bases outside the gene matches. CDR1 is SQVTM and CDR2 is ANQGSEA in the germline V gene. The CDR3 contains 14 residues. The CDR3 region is CSLAGTGDYNEQFF. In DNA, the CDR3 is TGCAGCCTCGCTGGGACAGGAGACTACAATGAGCAGTTCTTC.

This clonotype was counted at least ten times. The CDR3 region is CASSPDRSYEQYF. The CDR3 bases are TGTGCCAGCAGCCCAGACAGATCCTACGAGCAGTACTTC. The J gene is TRBJ2-7, the V gene TRBV3-1; D possibly corresponds to TRBD1 (5 bases). The germline V and J ends were trimmed by 4 bases and 1 base, with 8 bases remaining between them. The germline CDR1 and CDR2 sequences are LGHDT and YNNKEL (reference sequence). The CDR3 covers 13 residues.